The sequence of this T cell receptor beta chain was determined in a study of regulatory T cells in long-lasting Graves disease. In the study overall: Antithyroid drug intake by newly diagnosed Graves' patients had lasted under 3 months.

Investigators prepared the TCR beta libraries by applying iRepertoire HTBI primers and Arm-PCR of CDR3 regions. One entry per CDR3 protein results from TCRdb running MiXCR on the multiplex PCR reads. The sample records 200,000 to 250,000 distinct CDR3 sequences, less than 20% being singletons. The CDR3 is 16 residues long. CDR1 and CDR2 (germline): MNHEY, SVGEGT. Trimming pared 3 bases from V and 3 bases from J, leaving 17 bases between. This clonotype was counted many times. What it binds is unknown. Stated time point: newly diagnosed GD, antithyroid drugs for less than 3 months. The TCR library was made from RNA extracted from PBMCs. EDTA tubes collected nine milliliters of peripheral blood. General study findings and limits: Less diverse TCR repertoires were seen in persistent Graves' patients than in newly diagnosed ones.

These data are also associated with another study on T cells in Graves' hyperthyroidism and ophthalmopathy. This second study notes: With the HTBI primer set, the TCR CDR3 went through a first round of RT-PCR.

This TCR was sampled from a woman under 40 with Graves disease. The V call is TRBV6-2 or TRBV6-3, the J call TRBJ1-1; TRBD1 is a possible D gene (5 bases). The input for sequencing was peripheral blood mononuclear cells (PBMCs), taken at new diagnosis, from a patient treated with antithyroid drugs. The CDR3: CASSYNRDRQYTEAFF. The CDR3 nucleotides are TGTGCCAGCAGTTATAACCGGGACCGACAGTACACTGAAGCTTTCTTT.